The 24 T cell receptor beta chains below all came from one sample that was sequenced in a study of CD8 T cells in Susac syndrome. Reverse transcription of about 0.45 to 1 ug RNA was performed with random hexamers. In TCRdb, the immunoSEQ multiplex PCR reads were re-called with MiXCR into one record per CDR3 protein. The profile shows some 400,000 distinct CDR3 sequences, about 85% of them singletons. The sample comprised CD8+ T cells from PBMCs. The receptors were sampled from a human donor with multiple sclerosis.

A note on this clonotype: The final CDR3 position lacks the conserved phenylalanine or tryptophan, pointing to a likely read error. The V and J genes are TRBV6-5 and TRBJ2-7, with D possibly being TRBD2 (6 bases). V was clipped by 6 bases and J by 6 bases, with 18 bases between them. Germline V lookup: CDR1 MNHEY, CDR2 SVGAGI. The CDR3 loop spans 14 amino acids. CDR3 coding DNA: TGTGCCAGCAGCCAGCGGCGGGGAACCCGCGAGCAGTACCTC. It translates to CASSQRRGTREQYL.

The chain uses TRBV28 and TRBJ2-7; no reliable D call. V lost 2 bases and J lost 1, with 6 bases in between. CDR3 length: 13 amino acids. The germline CDR1 and CDR2 sequences are MDHEN and SYDVKM. CDR3 sequence: CASSLIGSYEQYF. The CDR3 DNA reads TGTGCCAGCAGTTTAATCGGTTCCTACGAGCAGTACTTC.

The V and J genes are TRBV10-3 and TRBJ2-3, with D perhaps matching TRBD1 (6 bases). Germline CDR1 ENHRY, CDR2 SYGVKD. The V and J ends lost 10 bases and 5 bases respectively, with 16 bases between them. The CDR3 consists of 13 residues. The CDR3 region is CARSAGVGDTQYF. The CDR3 DNA sequence: TGTGCCAGAAGCGCAGGGGTAGGAGATACGCAGTATTTT.

This clonotype has only one observation. The chain couples TRBV6-5 to TRBJ1-5; D is uncertain. Germline CDR1 is MNHEY and CDR2 is SVGAGI. V was pared by 5 bases and J by 6 bases, with 14 bases between. The CDR3 is made up of 14 amino acids. For the CDR3, the DNA is TGTGCCAGCAGTCCCCACGGGGTGTTTCAGCCCCAGCATTTT. Amino acid sequence: CASSPHGVFQPQHF.

This sequence joins TRBV6-1 and TRBJ2-1; D is undetermined. V dropped 5 bases and J dropped 3 bases, with 17 bases sitting between them. Germline V gives CDR1 MNHNS, CDR2 SASEGT. This CDR3 is 16 amino acids long. The CDR3 nucleotides are TGTGCCAGCAGTCGACTCCGGGCCACCGGCTACAATGAGCAGTTCTTC. Translating it yields CASSRLRATGYNEQFF.

A single count supports this clonotype. The chain joins TRBV28 to TRBJ2-1; 9 nucleotides match TRBD1. V was clipped by 0 bases and J by 8 bases; unmatched bases: 5. This CDR3 has 15 amino acids. Germline V gene data show CDR1 as MDHEN and CDR2 as SYDVKM. Written as DNA, the CDR3 is TGTGCCAGCAGTTTATGGGGGACAGGGAGGGATGAGCAGTTCTTC. Residues: CASSLWGTGRDEQFF.

The chain carries TRBV19 and TRBJ2-1; TRBD2 agrees at 7 bases. This CDR3 has 15 amino acids. Germline V CDR1 and CDR2: LNHDA, SQIVND (reference sequence). V was clipped by 6 bases and J by 3 bases; unmatched bases: 8. CDR3 in DNA: TGTGCCAGTAGCGAAGCCGGGACTATCTACAATGAGCAGTTCTTC. It yields the protein CASSEAGTIYNEQFF.

The J gene is TRBJ2-1, the V gene TRBV18, with 7 bases that match TRBD1. The CDR3 is made up of 13 amino acids. V lost 0 bases and J lost 8; bases outside the gene matches: 1. The germline gives CDR1 KGHSH, CDR2 LQKENI. For the CDR3, the DNA is TGTGCCAGCTCACCACCGGACAGGCATGAGCAGTTCTTC. It specifies CASSPPDRHEQFF.

This rearrangement joins TRBV20-1 to TRBJ1-1; D not resolved. The V and J ends lost 4 bases and 3 bases respectively, with 12 bases between them. Germline CDR1 and CDR2: DFQATT and SNEGSKA (reference sequence). The CDR3 spans 13 residues. CDR3 coding DNA: TGCAGTGCTAAGGGCCGGAGGGACACTGAAGCTTTCTTT. This gives the protein CSAKGRRDTEAFF.

This clonotype was counted a few times. V is TRBV3-1 and J is TRBJ2-1; 11 nucleotides match TRBD2. Germline loops: CDR1 LGHDT, CDR2 YNNKEL (reference sequence). J was trimmed by 3 bases and V by 3 bases; bases with no gene match: 4. The CDR3 loop spans 16 amino acids. The CDR3 coding sequence is TGTGCCAGCAGCCAGGTCGGGACTAGCGGCTACAATGAGCAGTTCTTC. This sequence encodes CASSQVGTSGYNEQFF.

The chain combines TRBV14 with TRBJ2-7; 9 bases match TRBD1. CDR3 length equals 14 residues. With 4 bases clipped from V and 7 bases from J, the junction kept 8 bases outside the gene matches. From germline, CDR1 is SGHDN and CDR2 FVKESK. CDR3 protein: CASSLLDRGGEQYF. DNA for the CDR3: TGTGCCAGCAGCCTACTGGACAGGGGAGGTGAGCAGTACTTC.

This sequence joins TRBV10-3 and TRBJ2-7, with 10 bases lining up with TRBD1. Unmatched junction bases numbered 3, after V lost 4 bases and J lost 6 bases. The germline CDR1 and CDR2 sequences are ENHRY and SYGVKD. There are 13 residues in the CDR3. The CDR3 reads CAISAGTGVEQYF. CDR3 bases: TGTGCCATCAGTGCCGGGACAGGGGTCGAGCAGTACTTC.

The chain couples TRBV30 to TRBJ2-1, with 9 bases identical to TRBD2. Per germline, CDR1 GTSNPN and CDR2 SVGIG (reference sequence). CDR3 length: 14 amino acids. The V segment lost 1 base and the J segment 9 bases; nucleotides outside the gene matches: 7. In DNA form, the CDR3 reads TGTGCCTGGAGTGCGACTAGCGGTTATGGTGAGCAGTTCTTC. As protein: CAWSATSGYGEQFF.

The chain uses TRBV5-6 and TRBJ2-4, with D tentatively TRBD1 (6 bases). Germline-derived CDR1 and CDR2 are SGHDT and YYEEEE. The CDR3 has 14 amino acids. Trimming took off 2 bases at V and 6 bases at J, with 12 bases between the two ends. Here the CDR3 reads CASSFGTMGNIQYF. Written as DNA, the CDR3 is TGTGCCAGCAGCTTCGGGACAATGGGAAACATTCAGTACTTC.

The chain has TRBV3-1 and TRBJ2-2; weak D call: TRBD2 (5 bases). There are 14 residues in the CDR3. CDR1 and CDR2 from the germline V gene are LGHDT and YNNKEL (reference sequence). The V gene lost 7 bases and the J gene lost 3 bases, with 12 bases spanning the gap. The CDR3 sequence is CASTHAGDTGELFF. The CDR3 DNA reads TGTGCCAGCACTCACGCCGGGGACACCGGGGAGCTGTTTTTT.

The chain uses TRBV4-1 and TRBJ1-1; D unresolved. Trimming cost V 0 bases and J 5 bases, with 10 bases left between them. The CDR3 is made up of 14 amino acids. In germline, CDR1 is MGHRA, CDR2 YSYEKL. The CDR3 region has the DNA TGCGCCAGCAGCCAAGAAGGAGGGAGGACTGAAGCTTTCTTT. Translated: CASSQEGGRTEAFF.

The rearrangement uses TRBV20-1 and TRBJ1-5; D is undetermined. Germline-derived CDR1 and CDR2 are DFQATT and SNEGSKA (reference sequence). This CDR3 contains 12 residues. The V gene lost 0 bases and the J gene lost 6 bases, with 6 bases spanning the gap. The CDR3 nucleotides are TGCAGTGCTAGAGATACATCTCAGCCCCAGCATTTT. This translates into CSARDTSQPQHF.

The rearrangement links TRBV27 to TRBJ2-1; perhaps TRBD2 as D (6 bases). The CDR3 is made up of 13 amino acids. The ends were cut back, 7 bases at V and 7 bases at J, with 14 bases in the middle. CDR1 is MNHEY and CDR2 is SMNVEV in the germline V gene (reference sequence). The CDR3 is CASTGDSLNEQFF. The CDR3 DNA follows: TGTGCCAGCACGGGGGACTCGCTAAATGAGCAGTTCTTC.

The chain joins TRBV5-6 to TRBJ1-1; no definite D call. Trimming took off 3 bases at V and 3 bases at J, with 9 bases between the two ends. The CDR3 totals 13 residues. Looked up from germline, CDR1 is SGHDT and CDR2 is YYEEEE. The CDR3 DNA reads as TGTGCCAGCAGCTCTCTCAGGCACACTGAAGCTTTCTTT. It yields the protein CASSSLRHTEAFF.

The chain recombines TRBV14 with TRBJ2-5; D is ambiguous. From germline, CDR1 is SGHDN and CDR2 FVKESK. This CDR3 comprises 17 residues. The ends were cut back, 5 bases at V and 0 bases at J, with 19 bases in the middle. As DNA, the CDR3 is TGTGCCAGCAGCTTTGCTCCCCAAAAAGCGTACCAAGAGACCCAGTACTTC. As protein: CASSFAPQKAYQETQYF.

In DNA form, the CDR3 reads TGCAGCGGATGGCCGGGATCGAACACTGAAGCTTTCTTT. Encoded protein: CSGWPGSNTEAFF. The V gene is TRBV29-1, the J gene TRBJ1-1, with unresolved D. The CDR3 spans 13 residues. The germline V gene encodes CDR1 SQVTM and CDR2 ANQGSEA. V lost 7 bases and J lost 1, with 13 bases in between.

The chain uses TRBV5-1 and TRBJ1-1, with D uncertain. The CDR3 runs 15 residues. The V end lost 4 bases, the J end lost 5 bases, and 18 bases lay between the germline ends. Germline V gene lookup returns CDR1 SGHRS and CDR2 YFSETQ. The CDR3 protein is CASSPRGAGGTEAFF. CDR3 nucleotides: TGCGCCAGCAGCCCGAGAGGCGCAGGAGGAACTGAAGCTTTCTTT.

The chain has TRBV4-1 and TRBJ2-2; unclear D gene. This CDR3 comprises 14 residues. CDR1 and CDR2 (germline): MGHRA, YSYEKL. Trimming took off 0 bases at V and 7 bases at J, with 9 bases between the two ends. CDR3 residues: CASSQEGYGGELFF. CDR3 nucleotide sequence: TGCGCCAGCAGCCAAGAAGGGTATGGCGGGGAGCTGTTTTTT.

This chain connects TRBV9 to TRBJ2-5; possible D gene TRBD2, 6 bases. The V end was cut by 3 bases, the J end by 5 bases, with 17 bases between. CDR3 length: 15 residues. From germline, CDR1 is SGDLS and CDR2 YYNGEE. The CDR3 here is CASSAGVSSLETQYF. DNA for the CDR3: TGTGCCAGCAGCGCGGGGGTGAGCTCCTTGGAGACCCAGTACTTC.